This T cell receptor beta chain was obtained from a study of cytomegalovirus exposure and HLA in healthy donors. Study results and limitations: Researchers counted 150 to 200 TCR beta chains as cytomegalovirus-associated.

With 60 Vbeta and 13 Jbeta primers, the PCR was carried out. Assay: immunoSEQ multiplex PCR; the TCRdb copy retains only in-frame clones and omits some. The data show about 61,000 clones, roughly 86% seen once. The CDR3 has 13 amino acids. Germline values: CDR1 SGDLS, CDR2 YYNGEE. Trimming took 3 bases from V and 5 from J, leaving 11 bases between them. In regard to this clone: Its specificity is unknown.

The genes are TRBV9 and TRBJ1-2; D possibly corresponds to TRBD1 (5 bases). The specimen was PBMCs. This receptor was taken from a man between 18 and 35 years old in good health and CMV-seronegative. In nucleotides, the CDR3 is TGTGCCAGCAGCGAGCTTTCAGGGTATGGCTACACCTTC. It codes for CASSELSGYGYTF.